This T cell receptor beta chain originates from a study of blood T cell repertoires in COVID-19. Study information: COVID-19 samples collected from the United States, Italy and Spain covered acute and convalescent phases. Sources were T cells, B-cell-depleted T cells, or PBMCs; the material itself was cDNA or gDNA.

J gave up 6 bases and V 2 bases, and 9 bases lay outside the gene matches. Germline CDR1 and CDR2: MNHEY and SVGAGI. The CDR3 loop spans 15 amino acids. This clone was counted a single time. Authors' methods: Amplification with reference gene primers provided the estimates of nucleated cell counts. Data came from immunoSEQ multiplex PCR; TCRdb stores just in-frame clones and leaves some out. Clone size and the V and J calls come from that table; the DNA yielded D and trimming. In the table there are about 120,000 clones, roughly 76% of which are singletons. This clonotype was sampled from a human donor in a cohort sampled during active COVID-19. The chain uses TRBV6-5 and TRBJ2-7, with 8 bases matching TRBD2. Sequencing was performed on peripheral blood. Written as DNA, the CDR3 is TGTGCCAGCAGTTACGAGTTAGCGGGATCAACCGAGCAGTACTTC. Amino acids: CASSYELAGSTEQYF.